Listed below are T cell receptor beta chains from one sample, sequenced in a study of T cell responses to AZD1222 COVID-19 vaccine. Profiling relied on immunoSEQ multiplex PCR, and the TCRdb table lists in-frame clones only, not all of them. In the table there are 90,000 to 120,000 clones, roughly 85% of which are singletons. The starting material was peripheral blood, obtained 28 days after the second AZD1222 dose. These receptor sequences come from an adult who received the AZD1222 COVID-19 vaccine. CDR3s include the opening cysteine and the closing phenylalanine or tryptophan. Clone size is not always given. Where it is, it says once, few, many or a class for expanded clones.

v_call clone_size cdr3_aa
TRBV18 - CASSPRQESTDTQYF
TRBV4-2 - CASSKHYRDAQPQHF
TRBV4-2 - CASSRSGTSGSYEQYF
TRBV29-1 - CSVLLGGSYGYTF
TRBV19 - CASSAQGAQGEQFF
TRBV5-7 - CASSLLRGTKPLYGYTF
TRBV10-2 - CASSWDSNYEQYF
TRBV6-2/TRBV6-3 - CASSQWYEQYF
TRBV6-1 - CASSEAPGTSGRAPFF
TRBV11-2 - CASSLLFLGENEQFF
TRBV28 - CASRGNTEAFF
TRBV4-2 - CASSRYRETEAFF
TRBV28 once CASRDNSYEQYF
TRBV4-2 - CASSQEKRGLNYGYTF
TRBV12-5 few CASGLVLTAGGNTGELFF
TRBV27 - CASSLTDTGNTIYF
TRBV5-1 - CASRQLGTSGRAGNEQFF
TRBV19 - CASSIKQGRKPQHF
TRBV7-8 - CASSPLGAPNSPLHF
TRBV6-5 - CASRKTQETYNEQFF
TRBV6-1 - CASSETRVAGANVLTF
TRBV7-2 - CASSLDLRSSYEQYF
TRBV15 - CATTENTEAFF
TRBV28 - CASTRGSGNQPQHF
TRBV6-2/TRBV6-3 - CASSYGRLGYTEAFF
TRBV27 - CASSLSYTDTQYF
TRBV28 - CASRGSNQPQHF
TRBV2 few CASRDLAEAGYF
TRBV6-5 - CASSWGSLNSPLHF
TRBV7-6 - CASRKGGLGGYEQYF
TRBV11-2 - CASSQKQGGPLHF
TRBV2 - CASAVEALINNEQFF
TRBV12-3/TRBV12-4 - CASSRSGNYEQYF
TRBV7-8 once CASSRGQLSYGYTF
TRBV10-2 - CASSEGRGPGANVLTF
TRBV2 - CASSGPLQGSLGYGYTF
TRBV5-4 once CASSFRGFGTDTQYF
TRBV10-3 - CAISEKPGGHSKETQYF
TRBV10-3 - CAISEAGTGPYEQYF
TRBV5-1 - CASSGLAEHNEQFF
TRBV19 - CASRRGGYGYTF